The sequence of this T cell receptor beta chain was determined in a study of T-cell memory formation after mild COVID-19. Whole-study findings and limits: The pre-infection memory compartment contained some responding clones, suggesting cross-reactive memory joined. CD4+ bias marked clones expanding day 15 to 37, unlike balanced contracting clones.

V was shortened by 4 bases and J by 5 bases, with 14 bases between the two germline ends. Looked up from germline, CDR1 is SGHTA and CDR2 is FQGNSA. The length of the CDR3 is 15 residues. A remark on this clonotype: Its antigen remains unknown.

Constant-segment primers were used for 5'RACE, and the resulting TCR alpha and TCR beta cDNA libraries carried sample barcodes and UMIs. TCRdb reprocessed the 5' RACE reads via MiXCR and lists one record per CDR3 protein. There are around 300,000 distinct CDR3 sequences in the sample; roughly 13% occur only once, and about 20% lies in the top ten. This rearrangement joins TRBV7-2 to TRBJ2-2; D might be TRBD1 (6 bases). This sequence originates from a man aged 18 to 29 who had mild COVID-19 (a few samples of this study predate the infection). Cell type and time point are not known. The source material was PBMCs or a T cell subset sorted from them (not recorded which). CDR3 residues: CASSSGTIKTGELFF. CDR3 sequence (DNA): TGTGCCAGCAGCTCCGGGACAATTAAAACCGGGGAGCTGTTTTTT.